The 28 T cell receptor beta chains listed next were all sequenced from one sample in a study of T cells in Graves' hyperthyroidism and ophthalmopathy. The investigators amplified TCR beta CDR3 regions from RNA transcripts. HTBI primers were employed in a first-round RT-PCR of the TCR CDR3. TCRdb used MiXCR to reprocess the multiplex PCR reads, holding one entry per CDR3 protein. The sample carries fewer than 750,000 distinct CDR3 sequences, 14% to 15% recorded once. The sequencing input was blood. The receptors originated from a woman aged 40 to 49 with Graves' ophthalmopathy.

This clonotype was counted at least ten times. This chain joins TRBV27 and TRBJ1-5; D is perhaps TRBD1 (5 bases). Between the trimmed V and J ends, which lost 6 bases and 0 bases, there was a span of 12 bases. From germline, CDR1 is MNHEY and CDR2 SMNVEV (reference sequence). This CDR3 has 15 amino acids. DNA for the CDR3: TGTGCCAGCAGCCAGGGTCCTAATAGCAATCAGCCCCAGCATTTT. Translating it yields CASSQGPNSNQPQHF.

This clonotype was counted many times. The J gene is TRBJ2-7, the V gene TRBV11-2; the D call may be TRBD1 or TRBD2 (6 bases each). The CDR3 is made up of 14 amino acids. Trimming took 4 bases from V and 4 from J, leaving 14 bases between them. The germline CDR1 and CDR2 sequences are SGHAT and FQNNGV. CDR3 sequence reads: CASSSRDTPYEQYF. The CDR3 nucleotides read TGTGCCAGCAGCTCGCGGGACACCCCTTACGAGCAGTACTTC.

This chain connects TRBV7-6 to TRBJ2-2; 10 bases align to TRBD1. Germline CDR1 and CDR2: SGHVS and FNYEAQ. The CDR3 extends over 15 amino acids. V shed 5 bases, J shed 7 bases, and the junction held 7 bases outside the gene matches. CDR3 loop: CASSHRTGGSGELFF. The CDR3 nucleotides are TGTGCCAGCAGCCATAGGACAGGGGGGAGCGGGGAGCTGTTTTTT. The full variable domain, in which reference TRBV7-6 and TRBJ2-2 provide the parts outside the CDR3, is GAGVSQSPRYKVTKRGQDVALRCDPISGHVSLYWYRQALGQGPEFLTYFNYEAQQDKSGLPNDRFSAERPEGSISTLTIQRTEQRDSAMYRCASSHRTGGSGELFFGEGSRLTVL.

Many counts were recorded for this clonotype. The CDR3 sequence: CASSLGTSGTQETQYF. CDR3 nucleotide sequence: TGCGCCAGCAGCTTGGGAACTAGTGGCACTCAAGAGACCCAGTACTTC. The chain couples TRBV5-1 to TRBJ2-5; D possibly corresponds to TRBD2 (5 bases). The CDR3 contains 16 residues. Germline-derived CDR1 and CDR2 are SGHRS and YFSETQ. V lost 0 bases to trimming and J lost 2 bases, with 14 bases between them.

The chain couples TRBV7-2 to TRBJ2-2; D is uncertain. Trimming pared 2 bases from V and 2 bases from J, leaving 9 bases between. This CDR3 comprises 15 residues. Germline-derived CDR1 and CDR2 are SGHTA and FQGNSA. The CDR3 reads CASSLTNSNTGELFF. The DNA for the CDR3 is TGTGCCAGCAGCTTAACGAACAGTAACACCGGGGAGCTGTTTTTT. Full variable domain (missing parts from reference TRBV7-2 and TRBJ2-2): GAGVSQSPSNKVTEKGKDVELRCDPISGHTALYWYRQSLGQGLEFLIYFQGNSAPDKSGLPSDRFSAERTGGSVSTLTIQRTQQEDSAVYLCASSLTNSNTGELFFGEGSRLTVL.

By share, this clonotype counts as medium-sized (0.01 to 0.1%). The J gene is TRBJ1-1, the V gene TRBV6-6, with D unclear. Germline assignment: CDR1 MNHNY and CDR2 SVGAGI (reference sequence). The CDR3 has 13 amino acids. The germline V and J ends were trimmed by 0 bases and 4 bases, with 6 bases remaining between them. The CDR3 nucleotides are TGTGCCAGCAGTTACTCGGCGGGCACTGAAGCTTTCTTT. Its translation is CASSYSAGTEAFF.

This clonotype was counted ten times or more. The chain has TRBV7-9 and TRBJ2-7; no firm D call. The germline V gene has CDR1 SEHNR and CDR2 FQNEAQ (reference sequence). V lost 5 bases and J lost 6, with 11 bases in between. The CDR3 runs 12 residues. CDR3 in DNA: TGTGCCAGCAGCCTACCCTTTTCCGAGCAGTACTTC. Protein: CASSLPFSEQYF.

The sample holds many counts of this clonotype. This chain joins TRBV20-1 and TRBJ2-7, with a tentative D call TRBD2 (7 bases). Between the trimmed V and J ends, which lost 3 bases and 7 bases, there was a span of 13 bases. CDR1 and CDR2 from the germline V gene are DFQATT and SNEGSKA (reference sequence). The length of the CDR3 is 12 residues. The CDR3 is CSASLGGGEQYF. CDR3 bases: TGCAGTGCTAGTCTAGGGGGGGGTGAGCAGTACTTC.

In its sample, this clonotype was seen a few times. The gene calls are TRBV12-3 or TRBV12-4 and TRBJ1-2; D unresolved. The CDR3 sequence is 13 residues long. Trimming removed 8 bases from V and 4 bases from J, with 14 bases in between. The CDR3 DNA reads TGTGCCAGCGGCCCCCAGAGAGTCTATGGCTACACCTTC. This encodes CASGPQRVYGYTF.

The chain is built from TRBV2 and TRBJ1-1; D remains unclear. V was cut by 7 bases and J by 0 bases, with 18 bases left in between. The CDR3 is made up of 16 amino acids. Per germline, CDR1 SNHLY and CDR2 FYNNEI. CDR3: CASKVTGIIMNTEAFF. CDR3 bases: TGTGCCAGCAAAGTTACGGGGATCATAATGAACACTGAAGCTTTCTTT.

This clonotype was counted ten times or more. The chain has TRBV10-3 and TRBJ2-2, with D hard to call. Between the trimmed V and J ends, which lost 7 bases and 1 base, there was a span of 1 base. Germline V lookup: CDR1 ENHRY, CDR2 SYGVKD. This CDR3 is 11 amino acids long. The CDR3 DNA sequence: TGTGCCATCAAGAACACCGGGGAGCTGTTTTTT. Its protein is CAIKNTGELFF.

This clonotype has a handful of counts. The chain recombines TRBV6-5 with TRBJ1-1; D not resolved. The CDR3 has 12 amino acids. The V gene's germline CDR1 is MNHEY and CDR2 SVGAGI. Trimming removed 4 bases from V and 6 bases from J, with 9 bases in between. The CDR3 sequence is CASSSEVPEAFF. Written as DNA, the CDR3 is TGTGCCAGCAGTTCAGAGGTACCTGAAGCTTTCTTT.

The rearrangement links TRBV4-1 to TRBJ1-5; tentative D call: TRBD1 (5 bases). Trimming took 0 bases from V and 11 from J, leaving 20 bases between them. CDR3 length: 16 amino acids. Germline V gene lookup returns CDR1 MGHRA and CDR2 YSYEKL. CDR3 residues: CASSQEWQIGVGAQHF. The CDR3 DNA follows: TGCGCCAGCAGCCAAGAATGGCAGATTGGGGTAGGGGCCCAGCATTTT.

J is TRBJ2-5 and V is TRBV6-2 or TRBV6-3; 10 nucleotides agree with TRBD2. Trimming at V came to 10 bases and at J to 9 bases, leaving 11 bases not matched to a gene. Germline CDR1 and CDR2: MNHEY and SVGEGT. CDR3 length: 13 residues. The CDR3 nucleotides are TGTGCCACCCTAGCGGGAGACACCGGGGCCCAGTACTTC. It encodes CATLAGDTGAQYF.

This clonotype was picked up many times. V is TRBV5-4 and J is TRBJ2-2, with a possible D match to TRBD1 (5 bases). The V end lost 0 bases, the J end lost 6 bases, and 12 bases lay between the germline ends. Germline CDR1 SGHNT, CDR2 YYREEE (reference sequence). The CDR3 contains 15 residues. CDR3 sequence reads: CASSLDPGRAGELFF. The CDR3 DNA is TGTGCCAGCAGCTTGGATCCCGGCAGGGCCGGGGAGCTGTTTTTT.

Ten or more counts support this clonotype. The V gene is TRBV19, the J gene TRBJ1-2; D is undetermined. Trimming pared 10 bases from V and 8 bases from J, leaving 11 bases between. This CDR3 is 10 amino acids long. Germline V lookup: CDR1 LNHDA, CDR2 SQIVND (reference sequence). CDR3 sequence reads: CATRHGGYTF. CDR3 bases: TGTGCCACCAGACATGGAGGCTACACCTTC.

Ten or more counts support this clonotype. The rearrangement uses TRBV7-6 and TRBJ1-1; D is possibly TRBD1 (5 bases). V was cut by 2 bases and J by 2 bases, with 15 bases left in between. This CDR3 spans 16 amino acids. Looked up from germline, CDR1 is SGHVS and CDR2 is FNYEAQ. This CDR3 reads CASSLQPDSGNTEAFF. Written as DNA, the CDR3 is TGTGCCAGCAGCTTACAACCCGACAGCGGCAACACTGAAGCTTTCTTT.

This clonotype has ten or more counts. This sequence joins TRBV6-1 and TRBJ1-5; the D gene is possibly TRBD1 (5 bases). Trimming cost V 5 bases and J 8 bases, with 19 bases left between them. CDR1 is MNHNS and CDR2 is SASEGT in the germline V gene. This CDR3 has 15 residues. The CDR3 reads CASSLQGFPTEPQHF. The DNA of the CDR3 is TGTGCCAGCAGTCTTCAGGGTTTCCCCACAGAGCCCCAGCATTTT.

Many counts were recorded for this clonotype. The chain combines TRBV15 with TRBJ1-3; D gene unclear. Trimming left V 3 bases short and J 0 bases short, with 12 bases between. The CDR3 spans 16 residues. In germline, CDR1 is LNHNV, CDR2 YYDKDF (reference sequence). The CDR3 nucleotides read TGTGCCACCAGCAGGTCCCAAGAAGTCTCTGGAAACACCATATATTTT. It specifies CATSRSQEVSGNTIYF. The full variable domain, in which reference TRBV15 and TRBJ1-3 provide the parts outside the CDR3, is DAMVIQNPRYQVTQFGKPVTLSCSQTLNHNVMYWYQQKSSQAPKLLFHYYDKDFNNEADTPDNFQSRRPNTSFCFLDIRSPGLGDTAMYLCATSRSQEVSGNTIYFGEGSWLTVV.

J is TRBJ1-5 and V is TRBV3-1; TRBD1 is a possible D gene (6 bases). V shed 3 bases and J shed 5 bases, with 11 bases lying between them. Germline V gives CDR1 LGHDT, CDR2 YNNKEL (reference sequence). The CDR3 runs 14 residues. In DNA, the CDR3 is TGTGCCAGCAGCCAGGGGGGGGCCGATCAGCCCCAGCATTTT. It is translated as CASSQGGADQPQHF.

The rearrangement uses TRBV28 and TRBJ2-7; 8 nucleotides align to TRBD2. The CDR3 is 17 amino acids. J was trimmed by 2 bases and V by 5 bases; bases with no gene match: 14. Germline CDR1 MDHEN, CDR2 SYDVKM. The CDR3 here is CASSLGLAGELTYEQYF. In nucleotides, the CDR3 is TGTGCCAGCAGTCTCGGACTAGCCGGCGAACTAACCTACGAGCAGTACTTC.

This clonotype has at least ten counts. The chain joins TRBV19 to TRBJ1-2; D may be TRBD1 (5 bases). The germline V and J ends were trimmed by 7 bases and 1 base, with 16 bases remaining between them. Germline CDR1 is LNHDA and CDR2 is SQIVND (reference sequence). This CDR3 comprises 15 residues. The CDR3, as DNA: TGTGCCAGTAATCTGGATCCGGGACTTAACTATGGCTACACCTTC. Its translation: CASNLDPGLNYGYTF.

This clonotype was seen at least ten times. The chain is built from TRBV28 and TRBJ1-5; D is ambiguous. With 2 bases removed from V and 5 bases from J, the gap between germline ends came to 4 bases. The CDR3 is 12 amino acids. Germline V gives CDR1 MDHEN, CDR2 SYDVKM. The CDR3 spells CASSLIYQPQHF. The DNA of the CDR3 is TGTGCCAGCAGTTTAATATATCAGCCCCAGCATTTT.

This clonotype has at least ten counts. V is TRBV5-6 and J is TRBJ2-7; 13 bases match TRBD2. Germline assignment: CDR1 SGHDT and CDR2 YYEEEE. V trimming: 4 bases; J trimming: 4 bases; junction bases outside the gene matches: 8. The length of the CDR3 is 16 residues. CDR3 sequence (DNA): TGTGCCAGCAGCCTCCTCCCGACTAGCGGGAGGTACGAGCAGTACTTC. Encoded protein: CASSLLPTSGRYEQYF.

A remark on this clonotype: This could be a read error, since a much larger clone is one nucleotide away. The V and J genes are TRBV3-1 and TRBJ2-5, with 9 bases identical to TRBD2. The CDR3 has 17 amino acids. Germline loops: CDR1 LGHDT, CDR2 YNNKEL (reference sequence). DNA for the CDR3: TGTGCCAGCAGCCGCAATGCGCCTAGCGGGACGGGGGAGATCCAGTACTTC. Protein: CASSRNAPSGTGEIQYF.

This clonotype was seen at least ten times. The chain couples TRBV20-1 to TRBJ2-2; D is unresolved. Germline V gene data show CDR1 as DFQATT and CDR2 as SNEGSKA (reference sequence). Trimming pared 8 bases from V and 7 bases from J, leaving 11 bases between. CDR3 size: 11 residues. The CDR3 DNA reads as TGCAGTACTATCTCGGGCGGGGAGCTGTTTTTT. Its protein is CSTISGGELFF.

The genes are TRBV3-1 and TRBJ2-7; 7 bases line up with TRBD1. The CDR3 runs to 15 residues. Germline loops: CDR1 LGHDT, CDR2 YNNKEL (reference sequence). J gave up 2 bases and V 1 base, and 5 bases lay outside the gene matches. CDR3 nucleotide sequence: TGTGCCAGCAGCCAAGTAGGGACAGTTACCTACGAGCAGTACTTC. It yields the protein CASSQVGTVTYEQYF.

At least ten counts were recorded for this clonotype. V gene TRBV27 combines with J gene TRBJ1-2, with TRBD1 as a possible D gene (5 bases). Germline assignment: CDR1 MNHEY and CDR2 SMNVEV (reference sequence). Trimming stripped 5 bases from V and 0 bases from J, with 22 bases between. The CDR3 totals 18 residues. CDR3: CASSPRDPGGTANYGYTF. In nucleotides, the CDR3 is TGTGCCAGCAGTCCCAGGGACCCGGGCGGAACCGCTAACTATGGCTACACCTTC.